This entry describes one T cell receptor beta chain. The data belong to a study of blood T cell repertoires in COVID-19. Study at large: Samples came from the United States, Italy and Spain, spanning acute and convalescent COVID-19. The analysed material was cDNA or gDNA that came from T cells, B-cell-depleted T cells, or PBMCs.

In the source study's methods: Estimation of nucleated cell counts was performed using reference gene primer amplification. TCRdb's copy holds only in-frame clones and misses some; the assay was immunoSEQ multiplex PCR. The V and J calls and clone size were taken over from that table, and D and trimming were inferred from the DNA. The table has roughly 120,000 clones, 92% seen once. A Seattle source enrolled patients during active infection and followed them longitudinally. In germline, CDR1 is MGHRA, CDR2 YSYEKL. The V gene lost 4 bases and the J gene lost 4 bases, with 17 bases spanning the gap. CDR3 length equals 16 residues.

The origin of this receptor is a man aged 50 or older with COVID-19, enrolled during active disease. Sequenced input: peripheral blood. This chain connects TRBV4-1 to TRBJ1-3; D is possibly TRBD1 (5 bases). This CDR3 reads CASSRTVGGDGNTIYF. The CDR3 DNA is TGCGCCAGCAGCCGGACGGTGGGGGGGGACGGAAACACCATATATTTT.